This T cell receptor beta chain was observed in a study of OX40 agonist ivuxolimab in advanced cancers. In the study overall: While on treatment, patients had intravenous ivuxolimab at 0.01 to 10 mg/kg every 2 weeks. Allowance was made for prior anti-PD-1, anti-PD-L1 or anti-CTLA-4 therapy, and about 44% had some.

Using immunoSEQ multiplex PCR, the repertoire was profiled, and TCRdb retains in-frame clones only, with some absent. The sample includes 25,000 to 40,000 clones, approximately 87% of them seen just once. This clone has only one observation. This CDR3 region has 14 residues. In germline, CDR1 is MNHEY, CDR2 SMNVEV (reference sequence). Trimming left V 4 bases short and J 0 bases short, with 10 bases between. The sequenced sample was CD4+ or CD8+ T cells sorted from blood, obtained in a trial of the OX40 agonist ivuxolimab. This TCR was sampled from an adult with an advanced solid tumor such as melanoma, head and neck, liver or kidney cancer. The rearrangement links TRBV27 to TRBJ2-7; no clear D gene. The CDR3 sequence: CASSYSISSYEQYF. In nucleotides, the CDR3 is TGTGCCAGCAGTTACTCTATAAGCTCCTACGAGCAGTACTTC.